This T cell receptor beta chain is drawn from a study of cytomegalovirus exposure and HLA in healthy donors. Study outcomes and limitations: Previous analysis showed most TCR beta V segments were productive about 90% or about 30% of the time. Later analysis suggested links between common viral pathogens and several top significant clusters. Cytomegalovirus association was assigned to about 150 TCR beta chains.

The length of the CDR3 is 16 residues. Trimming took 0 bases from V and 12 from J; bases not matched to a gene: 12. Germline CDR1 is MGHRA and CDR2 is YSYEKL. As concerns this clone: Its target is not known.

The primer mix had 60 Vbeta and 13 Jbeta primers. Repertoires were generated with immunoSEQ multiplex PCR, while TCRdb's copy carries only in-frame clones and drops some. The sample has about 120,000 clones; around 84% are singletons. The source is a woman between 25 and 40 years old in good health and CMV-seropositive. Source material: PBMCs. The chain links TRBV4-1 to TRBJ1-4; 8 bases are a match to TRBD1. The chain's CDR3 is CASSQDGGTGEMELFF. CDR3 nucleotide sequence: TGCGCCAGCAGCCAAGATGGAGGGACAGGCGAGATGGAACTGTTTTTT.